These T cell receptor beta chains were read from a single sample in a study of T cell therapy after organ transplantation. Their specific antigens are unknown. Libraries were prepared by immunoSEQ multiplex PCR; TCRdb keeps only in-frame clonotypes and omits some of them. The repertoire includes around 4,800 clones, around 62% of them detected once, and more than 35% sits in the top ten. Sequencing was performed on CD8+ T cells from blood, taken after autologous CMV-specific T cell therapy. These receptors all stem from a human patient who had received a solid organ transplant and had CMV disease. Some T cells could come from the graft donor. The CDR3 runs from the conserved cysteine through the conserved F or W. Each record gives: D gene, J gene, clone size, V gene, CDR3 DNA, CDR3 protein. The D gene is left open where the match is weak. The size field is filled for only some rows; it gives once, few, many or a size class.

>NA|TRBJ2-5|NA|TRBV6-1
TGTGCCAGCAAGGGACCCCAGTACCAAGAGACCCAGTACTTC
CASKGPQYQETQYF
>NA|TRBJ2-2|NA|TRBV5-4
TGTGCCAGCAGCTCCGACACCCTCCCCGCCGGGGAGCTGTTTTTT
CASSSDTLPAGELFF
>NA|TRBJ2-5|NA|TRBV9
TGTGCCAGCAGCTGGGGAGCTCGGGAGACCCAGTACTTC
CASSWGARETQYF
>TRBD2|TRBJ2-1|NA|TRBV5-4
TGTGCCAGCAGCCAAGAAGGACCCAGCGGGGCTGACAATGAGCAGTTCTTC
CASSQEGPSGADNEQFF
>TRBD1|TRBJ2-7|NA|TRBV10-3
TGTGCCATCAGAACAGGACAGGGGAACGGCGAGCAGTACTTC
CAIRTGQGNGEQYF
>NA|TRBJ2-7|NA|TRBV11-1
TGTGCCAGCAGCCCTGGACTCTCCTACGAGCAGTACTTC
CASSPGLSYEQYF
>NA|TRBJ2-7|NA|TRBV28
TGTGCCAGCAGTTTCAGGGGCCTCACCTACGAGCAGTACTTC
CASSFRGLTYEQYF
>NA|TRBJ1-1|NA|TRBV5-4
TGTGCCAGCAGCCAGCAGGGGGAAGCTTTCTTT
CASSQQGEAFF
>NA|TRBJ2-7|NA|TRBV6-5
TGTGCCAGCAGGAAGGGTACAGGGCCCTACGAGCAGTACTTC
CASRKGTGPYEQYF
>NA|TRBJ2-1|medium-sized|TRBV2
TGTGCCAGCAGCGCCATCTACAATGAGCAGTTCTTC
CASSAIYNEQFF